These T cell receptor beta chains were read from a single sample in a study of cytomegalovirus exposure and HLA in healthy donors. The repertoire was sequenced with immunoSEQ multiplex PCR; TCRdb's copy has only in-frame clones and lacks some. The table shows 150,000 to 200,000 clones, with roughly 80% occurring only once. The specimen was PBMCs. These receptors were taken from a male donor in good health and CMV-seropositive. Both conserved end residues are part of each CDR3. Each record gives: clone size, V gene, J gene, D gene, CDR3 DNA, CDR3 protein. D genes are given only for firm matches. Not every row has a clone size; where given, it reads once, few, many or a size class.

-,TRBV7-9,TRBJ2-2,-,TGTTCCAGCAGCGACATAACTACCGGGGAGCTGTTTTTT,CSSSDITTGELFF
-,TRBV28,TRBJ2-1,-,TGTGCCAGCCGCCCCCCTGGGGCCACGTACACGAATGAGCAGTTCTTC,CASRPPGATYTNEQFF
-,TRBV5-1,TRBJ2-7,-,TGCGCCAGCAGCTTGGTAGGAGCGAACCTCTACGAGCAGTACTTC,CASSLVGANLYEQYF
-,TRBV18,TRBJ2-7,TRBD1,TGTGCCAGCTCACGACAGGGTGGTTACGAGCAGTACTTC,CASSRQGGYEQYF
-,TRBV29-1,TRBJ2-7,-,TGCAGCGTTGAATTTACGGCAGGGGCCCTCTACGAGCAGTACTTC,CSVEFTAGALYEQYF
-,TRBV7-3,TRBJ2-1,-,TGTGCCAGCAGTTCCCTAGCGAGCTCCTACAATGAGCAGTTCTTC,CASSSLASSYNEQFF
-,TRBV10-3,TRBJ1-5,-,TGTGCCACCGATAAAGGAGATAGCAATCAGCCCCAGCATTTT,CATDKGDSNQPQHF
once,TRBV11-3,TRBJ2-7,-,TGTGCCAGCAGCTCTGGACAGTCCTACGAGCAGTACTTC,CASSSGQSYEQYF
-,TRBV15,TRBJ2-1,TRBD1,TGTGCCACCAGCAGAGACCCCGGGACAGCCTCCTACAATGAGCAGTTCTTC,CATSRDPGTASYNEQFF
-,TRBV6-5,TRBJ2-2,TRBD2,TGTGCCAGCCACCGGACTAGCGGGGGAGGGGAGCTGTTTTTT,CASHRTSGGGELFF
-,TRBV9,TRBJ2-7,TRBD2,TGTGCCAGCAGCGTAGGGGGGACTAGCGGGTACGAGCAGTACTTC,CASSVGGTSGYEQYF
-,TRBV11-1,TRBJ2-7,TRBD2,TGTGCCAGCAGCTCACGACCTAGCGGGAGTCTCATCGAGCAGTACTTC,CASSSRPSGSLIEQYF
-,TRBV11-2,TRBJ1-1,-,TGTGCCAGCAGCTTAAATCTAGGTGTGCGTGAAGCTTTCTTT,CASSLNLGVREAFF
-,TRBV18,TRBJ2-7,TRBD1,TGTGCCAGCTCACGACAAACCGGGACAGGGATCGAGCAGTACTTC,CASSRQTGTGIEQYF
-,TRBV20-1,TRBJ2-7,-,TGCAGTGGGCAGGGGACCTACGAGCAGTACTTC,CSGQGTYEQYF
-,TRBV29-1,TRBJ1-5,TRBD1,TGCAGCGTTTGGACAGGGCAAAGCAATCAGCCCCAGCATTTT,CSVWTGQSNQPQHF
-,TRBV7-9,TRBJ1-3,-,TGTGCCAGCAGCTTGAGTATTGCTGGAAACACCATATATTTT,CASSLSIAGNTIYF
-,TRBV6-6,TRBJ1-4,TRBD1,TGTGCCAGCAGACCAGGGGGACCTAATGAAAAACTGTTTTTT,CASRPGGPNEKLFF
-,TRBV28,TRBJ2-5,-,TGTGCCAGCAGTCCACACCAGGGATACCAAGAGACCCAGTACTTC,CASSPHQGYQETQYF
-,TRBV7-3,TRBJ1-6,TRBD1,TGTGCCAGCGCCCTCGGGACAGTTAATTCACCCCTCCACTTT,CASALGTVNSPLHF
few,TRBV7-2,TRBJ2-7,-,TGTGCCAGCAGCTTAGGGGGCAGGGGAAGCTCTACCACCTACGAGCAGTACTTC,CASSLGGRGSSTTYEQYF
-,TRBV4-2,TRBJ2-4,TRBD2,TGTGCCAGCAGCCAAGATCGCGTAATAGCGGGGGGTCCCAAAAACATTCAGTACTTC,CASSQDRVIAGGPKNIQYF
-,TRBV5-4,TRBJ1-1,-,TGTGCCAGCAGCCCGGTCGACAGTTACAGTTTCACTGAAGCTTTCTTT,CASSPVDSYSFTEAFF
-,TRBV19,TRBJ2-3,TRBD1,TGTGCCAGTAGGTGGACCGGGACAGGGGGTAGGACAGATACGCAGTATTTT,CASRWTGTGGRTDTQYF
-,TRBV20-1,TRBJ2-3,TRBD1,TGCAGTGCTACGGGACAGGGTACGCAGTATTTT,CSATGQGTQYF
-,TRBV4-1,TRBJ2-7,TRBD2,TGCGCCAGCAGCCAAGCGGGGGGTCCTAGCGAGCAGTACTTC,CASSQAGGPSEQYF
-,TRBV6-5,TRBJ2-7,TRBD2,TGTGCCGGCAGTCCACTTGGCGGGGGGGCCTACGAGCAGTACTTC,CAGSPLGGGAYEQYF
once,TRBV18,TRBJ2-3,TRBD2,TGTGCCAGCTCACCAGGTCTAGTAGCGGGGACCACAGATACGCAGTATTTT,CASSPGLVAGTTDTQYF
-,TRBV10-1,TRBJ2-7,-,TGCGCCAGCAGTGAGTCGCGGATTTCCTTATACGAGCAGTACTTC,CASSESRISLYEQYF
-,TRBV6-6,TRBJ2-4,-,TGTGCCAGCACCCTGTCGGGTTACCTAGCCAAAAACATTCAGTACTTC,CASTLSGYLAKNIQYF
few,TRBV30,TRBJ2-5,-,TGTGCCTGGAGTTACCGGGAGGAGACCCAGTACTTC,CAWSYREETQYF
-,TRBV7-2,TRBJ1-1,-,TGTGCCAGCAGCTTAGTACAGATGAACACTGAAGCTTTCTTT,CASSLVQMNTEAFF
-,TRBV5-1,TRBJ1-1,-,TGCGCCAGCAGCTCGGGGAGTCGGGGGGCGGTAAATATGTGGACTGAAGCTTTCTTT,CASSSGSRGAVNMWTEAFF
-,TRBV29-1,TRBJ2-5,-,TGCAGCGTTACGGGAATCCAAGAGACCCAGTACTTC,CSVTGIQETQYF